This TCR beta chain was profiled in a study of T-cell memory formation after mild COVID-19. TCRdb called the 5' RACE reads again in MiXCR, with one record for every CDR3 protein. This sample has around 320,000 distinct CDR3 sequences, with over 11% found just once. Study results and caveats: Of the contracting clones, CD4+ ones lay mainly in CM and EM, and CD8+ ones in EMRA.

Germline lookup yields CDR1 SGHTA and CDR2 FQGNSA. V was pared by 6 bases and J by 8 bases, with 15 bases of the junction left unmatched. CDR3 length: 15 amino acids. On this clonotype: The antigen remains undetermined.

The V and J genes are TRBV7-2 and TRBJ1-2; 7 bases are a match to TRBD1. The sample comprised PBMCs or a T cell subset sorted from them (not recorded which). The clonotype comes from a man younger than 30 who had mild COVID-19 (a few samples of this study predate the infection). Cell type and time point are not known. The CDR3: CASSEQGYSANGYTF. In DNA, the CDR3 is TGTGCCAGCAGTGAACAGGGGTATTCGGCTAACGGCTACACCTTC.